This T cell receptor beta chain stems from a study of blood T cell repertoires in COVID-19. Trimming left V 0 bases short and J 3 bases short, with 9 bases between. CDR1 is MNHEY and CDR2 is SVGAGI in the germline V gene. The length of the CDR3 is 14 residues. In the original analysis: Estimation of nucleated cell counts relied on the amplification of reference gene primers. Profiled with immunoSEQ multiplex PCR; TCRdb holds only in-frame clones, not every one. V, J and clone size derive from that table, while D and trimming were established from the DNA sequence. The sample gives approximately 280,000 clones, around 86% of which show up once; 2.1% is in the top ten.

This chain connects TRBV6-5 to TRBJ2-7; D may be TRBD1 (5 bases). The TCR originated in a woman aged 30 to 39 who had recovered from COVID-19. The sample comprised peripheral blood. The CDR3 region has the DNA TGTGCCAGCAGTTACTCAAGACAGAGCTACGAGCAGTACTTC. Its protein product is CASSYSRQSYEQYF.